A single sample is the source of the 13 T cell receptor beta chains below, sequenced in a study of CD8+CD57+ T cells in acquired aplastic anemia. According to the study, genomic DNA was the template for TCR beta VDJ and CDR3 profiling. TCRdb recomputed calls from the reads with MiXCR, one row per CDR3 protein. Of around 430,000 distinct CDR3 sequences in the sample, around 30% were seen once. Those patients picked for sequencing had displayed CD8+CD57+ cell expansion on flow cytometry. Sequenced material: sorted CD4+, CD8+, or CD8+CD57+ T cells (not recorded which) from PBMCs. The receptors here all came from a human donor with aplastic anemia.

This clonotype has a count of ten or more. The CDR3 DNA sequence: TGTGCCAGCAGCTGGGGACAGGGTGCGTCTATGAACACTGAAGCTTTCTTT. This gives the protein CASSWGQGASMNTEAFF. V and J are TRBV11-1 and TRBJ1-1; 9 bases are shared with TRBD1. Germline loops: CDR1 SGHAT, CDR2 FQDESV (reference sequence). V lost 4 bases to trimming and J lost 0 bases; unmatched junction nucleotides: 9. This CDR3 has 17 residues.

Regarding this clonotype: A much larger clone is a single base away; this may be a read error. The chain recombines TRBV2 with TRBJ2-1; TRBD2 matches at 7 bases. The ends lost 8 bases at V and 8 bases at J; junction bases unmatched: 15. Germline CDR1 reads SNHLY; CDR2 reads FYNNEI. This CDR3 has 15 residues. This CDR3 is CASSIPGLRFDEQFF. In DNA form, the CDR3 reads TGTGCCAGCTCAATTCCGGGACTAAGGTTCGATGAGCAGTTCTTC.

A remark on this clonotype: One base away lies a much larger clone, so this may be a sequencing read error. No conserved phenylalanine or tryptophan is present at the end of the CDR3, so a read error is the likely explanation. The V and J genes are TRBV12-3 or TRBV12-4 and TRBJ2-3; the D gene is possibly TRBD2 (5 bases). This CDR3 is 13 amino acids long. V lost 3 bases, J lost 6 bases, and 10 bases lay in between. The CDR3 sequence is CASSFDGIDTQYL. For the CDR3, the DNA is TGTGCCAGCAGTTTTGACGGGATCGATACGCAGTATCTT.

This clonotype was recorded many times. This chain links TRBV7-9 with TRBJ1-6, with 7 bases that match TRBD1. J gave up 7 bases and V 6 bases, and 6 bases lay outside the gene matches. The CDR3 extends over 14 amino acids. Germline V gives CDR1 SEHNR, CDR2 FQNEAQ (reference sequence). DNA of the CDR3: TGTGCCAGCAGTTCCGGGACAGAAAATTCACCCCTCCACTTT. The encoded protein is CASSSGTENSPLHF.

This clonotype was recorded at least ten times. The V and J genes are TRBV20-1 and TRBJ1-6; D is ambiguous. The CDR3 runs 13 residues. Germline V gene lookup returns CDR1 DFQATT and CDR2 SNEGSKA (reference sequence). Between the trimmed V and J ends, which lost 6 bases and 7 bases, there was a span of 13 bases. CDR3 bases: TGCAGTGCGGACCTAGTAAGCAATTCACCCCTCCACTTT. Encoded protein: CSADLVSNSPLHF.

In its sample, this clonotype was seen many times. V and J are TRBV7-2 and TRBJ1-5; perhaps TRBD1 as D (6 bases). With 7 bases removed from V and 4 bases from J, the gap between germline ends came to 14 bases. CDR1 and CDR2 from the germline V gene are SGHTA and FQGNSA. The CDR3 runs 14 residues. CDR3 sequence: CASNTQGANQPQHF. The DNA of the CDR3 is TGTGCCAGCAACACACAGGGAGCGAATCAGCCCCAGCATTTT.

This clonotype has more than one count but fewer than ten. One end of the junction does not line up with germline, which may come from a read error. The rearrangement links TRBV10-2 to TRBJ1-4; D call uncertain. This CDR3 contains 13 residues. The germline gives CDR1 WSHSY, CDR2 SAAADI. DNA for the CDR3: TGTGCCAGCAGCCGTAGGGAGTTTGAAAAACTGTTTTTT. This encodes CASSRREFEKLFF.

Turning to this clonotype: The missing conserved phenylalanine or tryptophan at the end of this CDR3 makes a read error likely. The J gene is TRBJ2-7, the V gene TRBV2; D perhaps matches TRBD2 (5 bases). The CDR3 length is 13 residues. With 6 bases removed from V and 2 bases from J, the gap between germline ends came to 11 bases. The germline CDR1 and CDR2 sequences are SNHLY and FYNNEI. The CDR3 is CASSLDGTYEQYL. For the CDR3, the DNA is TGTGCCAGCAGCCTGGACGGGACCTACGAGCAGTACCTC.

The V gene is TRBV6-4, the J gene TRBJ1-1; D ambiguous. Germline V gives CDR1 MRHNA, CDR2 SNTAGT. The V gene lost 7 bases and the J gene lost 3 bases, with 12 bases spanning the gap. This CDR3 is built from 13 residues. CDR3 coding DNA: TGTGCCAGCAATAGCCTCGAGGACACTGAAGCTTTCTTT. Its protein product is CASNSLEDTEAFF.

This clonotype was counted ten times or more. J is TRBJ2-3 and V is TRBV24-1; D is perhaps TRBD2 (6 bases). The V end was cut by 6 bases, the J end by 6 bases, with 18 bases between. Per the germline V gene, CDR1 is KGHDR and CDR2 is SFDVKD. CDR3 length: 15 amino acids. The CDR3 loop is CATSTRDIGSDTQYF. CDR3 DNA: TGTGCCACCAGTACGCGGGATATTGGATCGGATACGCAGTATTTT.

The rearrangement links TRBV2 to TRBJ2-5, with 10 bases that match TRBD2. CDR3 length: 15 residues. The germline V gene has CDR1 SNHLY and CDR2 FYNNEI. V shed 1 base, J shed 4 bases, and the junction held 3 bases outside the gene matches. The DNA of the CDR3 is TGTGCCAGCAGTGAAGGACTAGCGGGTATAGAGACCCAGTACTTC. This translates into CASSEGLAGIETQYF.

This clonotype was seen at least ten times. The chain combines TRBV7-9 with TRBJ2-7, with 10 bases identical to TRBD1. With 3 bases clipped from V and 2 bases from J, the junction kept 7 bases outside the gene matches. The CDR3 spans 16 residues. CDR1 is SEHNR and CDR2 is FQNEAQ in the germline V gene (reference sequence). The CDR3 reads CASSFRTGTGAYEQYF. The CDR3 nucleotides are TGTGCCAGCAGCTTCCGTACCGGGACAGGGGCCTACGAGCAGTACTTC.

The chain recombines TRBV5-1 with TRBJ1-1; D is uncertain. Trimming left V 4 bases short and J 0 bases short, with 16 bases between. From germline, CDR1 is SGHRS and CDR2 YFSETQ. CDR3 length: 16 amino acids. The CDR3 reads CASSERAATMNTEAFF. Here the CDR3 DNA reads TGCGCCAGCAGCGAGAGGGCAGCAACCATGAACACTGAAGCTTTCTTT.